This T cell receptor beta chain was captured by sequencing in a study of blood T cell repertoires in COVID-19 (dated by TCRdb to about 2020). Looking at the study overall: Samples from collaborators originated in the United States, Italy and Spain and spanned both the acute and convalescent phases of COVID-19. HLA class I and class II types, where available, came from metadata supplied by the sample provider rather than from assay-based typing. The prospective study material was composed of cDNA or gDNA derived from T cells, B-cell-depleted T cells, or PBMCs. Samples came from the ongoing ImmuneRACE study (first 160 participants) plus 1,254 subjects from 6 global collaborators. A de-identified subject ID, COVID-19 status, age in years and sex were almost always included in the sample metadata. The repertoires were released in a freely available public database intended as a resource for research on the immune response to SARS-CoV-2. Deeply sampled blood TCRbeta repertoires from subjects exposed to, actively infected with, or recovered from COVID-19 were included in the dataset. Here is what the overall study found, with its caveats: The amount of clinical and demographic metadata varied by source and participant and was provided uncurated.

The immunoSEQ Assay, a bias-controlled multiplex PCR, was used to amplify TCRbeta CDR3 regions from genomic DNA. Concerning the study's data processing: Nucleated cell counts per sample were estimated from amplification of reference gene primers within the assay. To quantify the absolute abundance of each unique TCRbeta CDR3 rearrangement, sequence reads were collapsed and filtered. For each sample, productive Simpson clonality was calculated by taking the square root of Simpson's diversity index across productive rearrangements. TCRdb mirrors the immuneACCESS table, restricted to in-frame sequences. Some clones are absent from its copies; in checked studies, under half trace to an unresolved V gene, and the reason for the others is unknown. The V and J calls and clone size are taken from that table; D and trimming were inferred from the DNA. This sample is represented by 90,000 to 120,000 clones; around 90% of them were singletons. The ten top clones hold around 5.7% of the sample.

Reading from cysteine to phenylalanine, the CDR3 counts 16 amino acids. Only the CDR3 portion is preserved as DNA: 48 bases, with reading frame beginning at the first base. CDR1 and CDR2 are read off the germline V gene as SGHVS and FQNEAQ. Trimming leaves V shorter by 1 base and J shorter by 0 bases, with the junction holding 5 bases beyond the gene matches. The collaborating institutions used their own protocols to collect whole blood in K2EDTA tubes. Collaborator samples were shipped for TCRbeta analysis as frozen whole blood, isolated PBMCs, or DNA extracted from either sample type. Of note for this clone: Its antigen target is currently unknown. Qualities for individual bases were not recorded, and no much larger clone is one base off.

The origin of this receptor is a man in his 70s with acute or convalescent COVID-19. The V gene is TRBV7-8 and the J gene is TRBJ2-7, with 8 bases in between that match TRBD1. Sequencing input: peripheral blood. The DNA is TGTGCCAGCAGCTTAGGGAACAGGGGGTTCTCCTACGAGCAGTACTTC. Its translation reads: CASSLGNRGFSYEQYF.